Listed here are 2 T cell receptor beta chains from one sample, sequenced in a study of cytomegalovirus exposure and HLA in healthy donors. Use of 60 Vbeta and 13 Jbeta primers characterized the PCR. Clones were read by immunoSEQ multiplex PCR, and TCRdb kept only the in-frame ones, dropping some. The repertoire holds 40,000 to 55,000 clones, about four fifths seen once, with about 2.5% in the top ten. The sample consisted of PBMCs. Every receptor here comes from a boy aged 5-17 years in good health and CMV-seropositive.

This chain connects TRBV2 to TRBJ1-5, with D hard to call. CDR1 and CDR2 from the germline V gene are SNHLY and FYNNEI. The CDR3 covers 13 residues. Trimming took off 6 bases at V and 7 bases at J, with 13 bases between the two ends. The CDR3 region is CASSPETGQPQHF. The CDR3 nucleotides are TGTGCCAGCAGCCCCGAGACGGGGCAGCCCCAGCATTTT.

J is TRBJ2-1 and V is TRBV11-2, with 10 bases lining up with TRBD1. The CDR3 covers 15 residues. J lost 7 bases, V lost 6 bases, and 9 bases had no gene match. CDR1 SGHAT and CDR2 FQNNGV come from the germline V gene. The CDR3 protein is CASRRPGQGKNEQFF. The DNA of the CDR3 is TGTGCCAGCAGGAGGCCGGGACAGGGGAAAAATGAGCAGTTCTTC. Supplemented by reference TRBV11-2 and TRBJ2-1, the full variable domain reads EAGVAQSPRYKIIEKRQSVAFWCNPISGHATLYWYQQILGQGPKLLIQFQNNGVVDDSQLPKDRFSAERLKGVDSTLKIQPAKLEDSAVYLCASRRPGQGKNEQFFGPGTRLTVL.